The 28 T cell receptor beta chains below come from one sample, sequenced in a study of blood T cell repertoires in COVID-19. Data came from immunoSEQ multiplex PCR; TCRdb stores just in-frame clones and leaves some out. Of tens of thousands of clones listed, approximately 90% are singletons. The sequenced material came from peripheral blood. These receptors all come from a woman aged 40 to 50 with active COVID-19.

The chain uses TRBV6-1 and TRBJ1-1; no clear D gene. CDR1 and CDR2 (germline): MNHNS, SASEGT. V gave up 0 bases and J gave up 5 bases, with 13 bases separating them. The CDR3 extends over 15 amino acids. The CDR3 nucleotides are TGTGCCAGCAGTGAAGCGCCTGGCGAGGCTACTGAAGCTTTCTTT. It translates to CASSEAPGEATEAFF.

The CDR3: CASSPVTGGEQFF. CDR3 bases: TGTGCCAGCAGCCCCGTGACAGGGGGAGAGCAGTTCTTC. The chain joins TRBV7-6 to TRBJ2-1, with 9 bases that match TRBD1. J lost 10 bases, V lost 5 bases, and 6 bases had no gene match. The CDR3 extends over 13 amino acids. Germline assignment: CDR1 SGHVS and CDR2 FNYEAQ.

The CDR3 is CASSIFEGVGSYNSPLHF. The DNA of the CDR3 is TGTGCCAGTAGTATTTTCGAGGGGGTCGGTTCCTATAATTCACCCCTCCACTTT. J is TRBJ1-6 and V is TRBV19; TRBD1 is a possible D gene (6 bases). CDR1 is LNHDA, CDR2 SQIVND, per germline (reference sequence). V lost 3 bases to trimming and J lost 1 base, with 16 bases between them. The CDR3 runs 18 residues.

The chain has TRBV6-2 or TRBV6-3 and TRBJ2-5, with D maybe TRBD1 (5 bases). This CDR3 is built from 15 residues. The V end lost 2 bases, the J end lost 4 bases, and 14 bases lay between the germline ends. Germline lookup yields CDR1 MNHEY and CDR2 SVGEGT. The CDR3 spells CASSYPLQTAETQYF. As DNA, the CDR3 is TGTGCCAGCAGTTACCCGCTACAGACAGCAGAGACCCAGTACTTC.

The rearrangement joins TRBV3-1 (or the pseudogene TRBV3-2) to TRBJ2-1; TRBD2 is a possible D gene (6 bases). Germline loops: CDR1 LGHDT, CDR2 YNNKEL (reference sequence). Trimming shortened V by 5 bases and J by 5 bases, and 25 bases separated the two germline ends. The CDR3 sequence is 18 residues long. DNA of the CDR3: TGTGCCAGCAGCGGACGGGACTCTAGAAGATTAATAAACAATGAGCAGTTCTTC. Residues: CASSGRDSRRLINNEQFF.

This chain joins TRBV4-2 and TRBJ1-1; maybe TRBD1 (6 bases). The germline V gene encodes CDR1 LGHNA and CDR2 YNFKEQ. The CDR3 contains 14 residues. Trimming left V 0 bases short and J 5 bases short, with 10 bases between. The CDR3 DNA sequence: TGTGCCAGCAGCCAAGATTTCAGGGGAACTGAAGCTTTCTTT. It is translated as CASSQDFRGTEAFF.

The chain uses TRBV4-1 and TRBJ2-7; D perhaps matches TRBD1 (6 bases). The CDR3 has 16 amino acids. The V end lost 2 bases, the J end lost 0 bases, and 14 bases lay between the germline ends. Germline assignment: CDR1 MGHRA and CDR2 YSYEKL. The CDR3 DNA sequence: TGCGCCAGCAGCCAATTCGACAGGTCGAGCTCCTACGAGCAGTACTTC. The encoded protein is CASSQFDRSSSYEQYF.

The chain couples TRBV7-9 to TRBJ2-5; 8 bases are shared with TRBD2. Germline V CDR1 and CDR2: SEHNR, FQNEAQ (reference sequence). The CDR3 is made up of 16 amino acids. Trimming at V came to 3 bases and at J to 2 bases, leaving 8 bases not matched to a gene. The CDR3 loop is CASSLTGGRIQETQYF. CDR3 DNA sequence: TGTGCCAGCAGCTTGACGGGGGGGCGCATTCAAGAGACCCAGTACTTC.

This clone has only a few counts. This rearrangement joins TRBV14 to TRBJ1-4; a weak D match, TRBD1 (5 bases). Trimming removed 0 bases at V and 6 bases at J, with 14 bases between. Germline V gene data show CDR1 as SGHDN and CDR2 as FVKESK. CDR3 length: 16 residues. CDR3 amino acids: CASSQEDGTGHEKLFF. Written as DNA, the CDR3 is TGTGCCAGCAGCCAAGAGGACGGGACTGGGCATGAAAAACTGTTTTTT.

The chain employs TRBV3-1 (or the pseudogene TRBV3-2) and TRBJ2-2, with D perhaps TRBD1 (5 bases). Trimming cost V 3 bases and J 2 bases, with 7 bases left between them. CDR1 is LGHDT and CDR2 is YNNKEL in the germline V gene (reference sequence). CDR3 length: 14 amino acids. The CDR3 DNA reads TGTGCCAGCAGCCAGGGGCAAAACACCGGGGAGCTGTTTTTT. Its translation is CASSQGQNTGELFF.

This chain joins TRBV11-3 and TRBJ2-6; D is perhaps TRBD2 (5 bases). This CDR3 spans 15 amino acids. V lost 6 bases and J 0 bases, leaving 9 bases between the germline ends. Germline V gene lookup returns CDR1 SGHNT and CDR2 YENEEA. CDR3 loop: CASSTGSSGANVLTF. The CDR3 nucleotides read TGTGCCAGCAGTACGGGGTCCTCTGGGGCCAACGTCCTGACTTTC.

This clone appeared a single time. The J gene is TRBJ2-7, the V gene TRBV7-9, with 12 nucleotides matching TRBD2. The CDR3 sequence is 16 residues long. The J segment lost 1 base and the V segment lost 3 bases, leaving 4 bases of the junction unmatched. Germline CDR1 and CDR2: SEHNR and FQNEAQ (reference sequence). CDR3 sequence (DNA): TGTGCCAGCAGCTTGTCTCTAGCGGGGGGGTCCTACGAGCAGTACTTC. Its translation is CASSLSLAGGSYEQYF.

V usage is TRBV19 and J usage is TRBJ2-3; 8 nucleotides align to TRBD1. The CDR3 runs 14 residues. Losses at the gene ends were 8 bases for V and 5 bases for J; bases not matched to a gene: 9. Germline CDR1 is LNHDA and CDR2 is SQIVND (reference sequence). CDR3 protein: CASRDRGRGDTQYF. The CDR3 DNA reads TGTGCCAGTCGTGACAGGGGCCGGGGAGATACGCAGTATTTT.

In DNA form, the CDR3 reads TGTGCCAGCAGCCAAGCTGCCCGGGGCACAGATACGCAGTATTTT. Translation: CASSQAARGTDTQYF. This chain connects TRBV3-1 (or the pseudogene TRBV3-2) to TRBJ2-3; D ambiguous. The ends were cut back, 1 base at V and 1 base at J, with 9 bases in the middle. The CDR3 sequence is 15 residues long. The germline V gene has CDR1 LGHDT and CDR2 YNNKEL (reference sequence).

This chain links TRBV9 with TRBJ2-2; 7 bases are shared with TRBD1. The CDR3 extends over 15 amino acids. CDR1 and CDR2 (germline): SGDLS, YYNGEE. V trimming: 3 bases; J trimming: 6 bases; junction bases outside the gene matches: 8. The CDR3 region is CASSALLGGAGELFF. The CDR3 DNA sequence: TGTGCCAGCAGCGCCCTCCTAGGGGGCGCCGGGGAGCTGTTTTTT.

The chain employs TRBV19 and TRBJ1-2, with 9 positions matching TRBD1. The CDR3 covers 17 residues. With 5 bases clipped from V and 2 bases from J, the junction kept 12 bases outside the gene matches. The V gene's germline CDR1 is LNHDA and CDR2 SQIVND (reference sequence). The CDR3 loop is CASSGSPGQGRNYGYTF. CDR3 bases: TGTGCCAGTAGTGGCTCACCGGGACAGGGCCGCAACTATGGCTACACCTTC.

The rearrangement uses TRBV19 and TRBJ2-2, with D possibly matching TRBD1 (5 bases). The CDR3 covers 15 residues. From germline, CDR1 is LNHDA and CDR2 SQIVND (reference sequence). V was cut by 3 bases and J by 3 bases, with 11 bases left in between. CDR3 amino acids: CASSIRQGYTGELFF. The CDR3, as DNA: TGTGCCAGTAGTATTCGGCAGGGATACACCGGGGAGCTGTTTTTT.

The J gene is TRBJ2-7, the V gene TRBV3-1 (or the pseudogene TRBV3-2); tentative D call: TRBD2 (6 bases). Germline lookup yields CDR1 LGHDT and CDR2 YNNKEL (reference sequence). Trimming took off 5 bases at V and 6 bases at J, with 26 bases between the two ends. The CDR3 sequence is 17 residues long. The CDR3 sequence: CASSEAPWGSGLGEQYF. The CDR3, as DNA: TGTGCCAGCAGCGAAGCCCCTTGGGGCAGCGGGCTAGGCGAGCAGTACTTC.

This clone showed up just once. The chain recombines TRBV14 with TRBJ1-1; D is unresolved. V dropped 1 base and J dropped 5 bases, with 11 bases sitting between them. From germline, CDR1 is SGHDN and CDR2 FVKESK. There are 14 residues in the CDR3. CDR3 bases: TGTGCCAGCAGCCAAGTTTTTAGTCGGACTGAAGCTTTCTTT. It encodes CASSQVFSRTEAFF.

In DNA form, the CDR3 reads TGTGCCAGTAGTATACCCGGGCTCAGGGTGGGACAGCCCCAGCATTTT. This gives the protein CASSIPGLRVGQPQHF. The chain is built from TRBV19 and TRBJ1-5; perhaps TRBD1 as D (5 bases). Germline values: CDR1 LNHDA, CDR2 SQIVND (reference sequence). The CDR3 consists of 16 residues. V was clipped by 2 bases and J by 7 bases, with 18 bases between them.

The rearrangement uses TRBV19 and TRBJ1-6; 9 bases line up with TRBD1. Trimming cost V 6 bases and J 5 bases; bases outside gene matches: 5. The CDR3 sequence is 15 residues long. From germline, CDR1 is LNHDA and CDR2 SQIVND (reference sequence). CDR3 protein: CASRIQGANNSPLHF. CDR3 nucleotides: TGTGCCAGTAGGATACAGGGGGCGAATAATTCACCCCTCCACTTT. The full variable domain, in which reference TRBV19 and TRBJ1-6 provide the parts outside the CDR3, is DGGITQSPKYLFRKEGQNVTLSCEQNLNHDAMYWYRQDPGQGLRLIYYSQIVNDFQKGDIAEGYSVSREKKESFPLTVTSAQKNPTAFYLCASRIQGANNSPLHFGNGTRLTVT.

CDR3 sequence (DNA): TGCGCCAGCAGACCGGGACTAGCAGAAGAGACCCAGTACTTC. It encodes CASRPGLAEETQYF. The rearrangement joins TRBV5-1 to TRBJ2-5, with 9 bases lining up with TRBD2. Germline assignment: CDR1 SGHRS and CDR2 YFSETQ. There are 14 residues in the CDR3. J lost 3 bases, V lost 5 bases, and 5 bases had no gene match.

V is TRBV5-4 and J is TRBJ2-3; 8 positions match TRBD2. With 0 bases clipped from V and 3 bases from J, the junction kept 9 bases outside the gene matches. The CDR3 consists of 17 residues. Germline lookup yields CDR1 SGHNT and CDR2 YYREEE (reference sequence). The CDR3, as DNA: TGTGCCAGCAGCTTGGTGGGTAGCGGGGTGGGAACAGATACGCAGTATTTT. Translation: CASSLVGSGVGTDTQYF. The full variable domain, in which reference TRBV5-4 and TRBJ2-3 provide the parts outside the CDR3, is ETGVTQSPTHLIKTRGQQVTLRCSSQSGHNTVSWYQQALGQGPQFIFQYYREEENGRGNFPPRFSGLQFPNYSSELNVNALELDDSALYLCASSLVGSGVGTDTQYFGPGTRLTVL.

The chain has TRBV6-5 and TRBJ1-2; 9 positions match TRBD1. The CDR3 contains 14 residues. V was clipped by 4 bases and J by 6 bases; unmatched bases: 6. Germline lookup yields CDR1 MNHEY and CDR2 SVGAGI. CDR3 region: CASSSPGQGDGYTF. The CDR3 DNA follows: TGTGCCAGCAGTTCTCCGGGACAGGGAGATGGCTACACCTTC.

This clone was observed a single time. The J gene is TRBJ1-1, the V gene TRBV10-2; D is uncertain. CDR3 length: 14 amino acids. V was cut by 3 bases and J by 2 bases, with 10 bases left in between. Germline CDR1 is WSHSY and CDR2 is SAAADI. The CDR3, as DNA: TGCGCCAGCAGTGAAAACAAACCTAACACTGAAGCTTTCTTT. Amino acid sequence: CASSENKPNTEAFF.

The gene calls are TRBV6-5 and TRBJ1-1; perhaps TRBD1 as D (5 bases). The CDR3 covers 15 residues. Germline CDR1 and CDR2: MNHEY and SVGAGI. V was trimmed by 5 bases and J by 4 bases, leaving 17 bases between them. CDR3 sequence (DNA): TGTGCCAGCAGTCCCCCGGTGGGGAGGGGCACTGAAGCTTTCTTT. This translates into CASSPPVGRGTEAFF.

The chain has TRBV4-1 and TRBJ2-7, with TRBD1 matching 9 bases. V was pared by 2 bases and J by 0 bases, with 5 bases of the junction left unmatched. This CDR3 comprises 16 residues. Per the germline V gene, CDR1 is MGHRA and CDR2 is YSYEKL. The CDR3 reads CASSQLRGQGSYEQYF. The CDR3 DNA reads TGCGCCAGCAGCCAACTCCGGGGACAGGGCTCCTACGAGCAGTACTTC.

The chain couples TRBV5-6 to TRBJ2-3, with D maybe TRBD1 (6 bases). CDR3 length: 15 amino acids. Germline V gene data show CDR1 as SGHDT and CDR2 as YYEEEE. With 0 bases removed from V and 1 base from J, the gap between germline ends came to 9 bases. CDR3 nucleotides: TGTGCCAGCAGCTTGGCAGGGGTCGGCACAGATACGCAGTATTTT. Translation: CASSLAGVGTDTQYF. Based on the CDR3 plus reference TRBV5-6 and TRBJ2-3, the full variable domain is DAGVTQSPTHLIKTRGQQVTLRCSPKSGHDTVSWYQQALGQGPQFIFQYYEEEERQRGNFPDRFSGHQFPNYSSELNVNALLLGDSALYLCASSLAGVGTDTQYFGPGTRLTVL.